This T cell receptor beta chain was sequenced for a study of shared T cell receptors in the human thymus. Assay used: immunoSEQ multiplex PCR; TCRdb lists only in-frame clones, some missing. This table has approximately 400,000 clones, roughly 94% appearing once. The germline V and J ends were trimmed by 2 bases and 8 bases, with 9 bases remaining between them. CDR3 length: 12 amino acids. CDR1 is MDHEN and CDR2 is SYDVKM in the germline V gene. This sequence joins TRBV28 and TRBJ1-2; D gene ambiguous. Sequencing input: thymocytes. This TCR was recovered from a human donor. The CDR3 DNA reads TGTGCCAGCAGTTTAAGGGTAAAAGGCTACACCTTC. This gives the protein CASSLRVKGYTF.